In this sample, the clone carrying this T cell receptor beta chain turned up a few times. This record comes from a study of patients and donors after allogeneic stem cell transplantation. There are 16 residues in the CDR3. Between the trimmed V and J ends, which lost 4 bases and 0 bases, there was a span of 16 bases. Germline V CDR1 and CDR2: SGHRS, YFSETQ. TCRdb reprocessed the RT-PCR reads with MiXCR, giving one entry per CDR3 protein. There are about a million distinct CDR3 sequences in the sample; more than 15% occur only once, and roughly 6% lies in the top ten. The sequenced sample was blood, either unsorted or a sorted T cell fraction (not recorded which). The TCR originated in a human donor who was either an allogeneic HSCT recipient or a stem cell or donor lymphocyte infusion donor (not recorded which). It is not recorded whose cells these are; they may come from a transplant donor. This sequence joins TRBV5-1 and TRBJ1-1; perhaps TRBD1 as D (5 bases). The DNA of the CDR3 is TGCGCCAGCAGCCCTGCTTGGACACTTATGAACACTGAAGCTTTCTTT. This sequence encodes CASSPAWTLMNTEAFF.